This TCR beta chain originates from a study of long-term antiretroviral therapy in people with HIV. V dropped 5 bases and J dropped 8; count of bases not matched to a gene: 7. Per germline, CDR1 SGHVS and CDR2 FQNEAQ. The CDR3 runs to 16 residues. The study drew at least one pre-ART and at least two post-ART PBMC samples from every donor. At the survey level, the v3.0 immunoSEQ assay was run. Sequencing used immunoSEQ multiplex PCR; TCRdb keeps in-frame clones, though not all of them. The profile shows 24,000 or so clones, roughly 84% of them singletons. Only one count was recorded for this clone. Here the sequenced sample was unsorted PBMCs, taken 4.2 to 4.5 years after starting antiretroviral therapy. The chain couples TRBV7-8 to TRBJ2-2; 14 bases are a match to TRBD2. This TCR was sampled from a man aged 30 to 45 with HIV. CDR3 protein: CASSPWTSGRSGELFF. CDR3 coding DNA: TGTGCCAGCAGCCCCTGGACTAGCGGGAGGTCGGGGGAGCTGTTTTTT.